Sequencing of this T cell receptor beta chain was carried out in a study of cytomegalovirus exposure and HLA in healthy donors. About the study: About 83 million unique TCRs from HLA-typed donors made up an early data release. General study findings and limits: An apparent linkage of common viral pathogens to several of the most significant clusters emerged in a later analysis. There were some V segments, including TRBV6-2 and TRBV6-3, excluded as indistinguishable.

Worth noting for this clone: Antigen specificity is unknown.

Primers for the PCR totalled 60 Vbeta and 13 Jbeta. The method was immunoSEQ multiplex PCR; TCRdb's version includes in-frame clones alone and lacks a portion of them. The table shows approximately 67,000 clones, with 85% to 90% occurring only once. Trimming took 2 bases from V and 4 from J; bases not matched to a gene: 5. The CDR3 is 16 amino acids. Germline V gene data show CDR1 as LGHNA and CDR2 as YNFKEQ. This TCR was sampled from a woman aged 25 to 39 in good health and CMV-seropositive. This sequence joins TRBV4-2 and TRBJ1-6; TRBD1 matches at 7 bases. The source material was PBMCs. The CDR3 is CASSQKTGVYNSPLHF. As DNA, the CDR3 is TGTGCCAGCAGCCAAAAAACAGGGGTATATAATTCACCCCTCCACTTT.